The TCR beta chain under discussion was sequenced for a study of CD8 T cells in ankylosing spondylitis. Unmatched junction bases numbered 17, after V lost 5 bases and J lost 6 bases. The germline CDR1 and CDR2 sequences are LNHNV and YYDKDF (reference sequence). The CDR3 covers 17 residues. Study results and limitations: Earlier reports found some motif variants in synovial fluid and blood in reactive arthritis. Peripheral blood held disease-linked clones only at relatively low frequency, and these were CD8+.

Quantitative 5'-RACE with molecular barcodes was used to make the TCR beta libraries. TCRdb reprocessed the 5' RACE reads via MiXCR and lists one record per CDR3 protein. Counted here are about 220,000 distinct CDR3 sequences, roughly 25% occurring once; the ten biggest clones make up approximately 6.6%. As regards this clonotype: The antigen is undetermined.

The chain employs TRBV15 and TRBJ2-3, with 7 bases that match TRBD2. This clonotype was sampled from a male donor with ankylosing spondylitis or in good health (not recorded which). Sequencing used blood, either unsorted or a sorted T cell fraction (not recorded which). The CDR3 loop reads CATSETPQAGVRDTQYF. The CDR3 DNA reads as TGTGCCACCAGCGAAACCCCTCAGGCGGGAGTGCGCGATACGCAGTATTTT.